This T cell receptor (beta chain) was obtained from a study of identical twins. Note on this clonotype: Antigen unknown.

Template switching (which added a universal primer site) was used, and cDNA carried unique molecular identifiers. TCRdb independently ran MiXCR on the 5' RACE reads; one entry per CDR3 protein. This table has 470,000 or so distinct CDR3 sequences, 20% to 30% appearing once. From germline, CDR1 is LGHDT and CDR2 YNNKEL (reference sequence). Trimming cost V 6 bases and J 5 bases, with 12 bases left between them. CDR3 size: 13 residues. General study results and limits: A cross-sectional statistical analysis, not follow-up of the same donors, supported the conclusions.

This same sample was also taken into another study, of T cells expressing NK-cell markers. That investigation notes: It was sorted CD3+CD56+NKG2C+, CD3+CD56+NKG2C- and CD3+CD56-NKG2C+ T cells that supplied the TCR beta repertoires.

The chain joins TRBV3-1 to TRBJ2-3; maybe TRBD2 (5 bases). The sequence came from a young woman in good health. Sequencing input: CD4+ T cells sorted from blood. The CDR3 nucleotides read TGTGCCAGCAGAACGACTAACGGAGATACGCAGTATTTT. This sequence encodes CASRTTNGDTQYF.